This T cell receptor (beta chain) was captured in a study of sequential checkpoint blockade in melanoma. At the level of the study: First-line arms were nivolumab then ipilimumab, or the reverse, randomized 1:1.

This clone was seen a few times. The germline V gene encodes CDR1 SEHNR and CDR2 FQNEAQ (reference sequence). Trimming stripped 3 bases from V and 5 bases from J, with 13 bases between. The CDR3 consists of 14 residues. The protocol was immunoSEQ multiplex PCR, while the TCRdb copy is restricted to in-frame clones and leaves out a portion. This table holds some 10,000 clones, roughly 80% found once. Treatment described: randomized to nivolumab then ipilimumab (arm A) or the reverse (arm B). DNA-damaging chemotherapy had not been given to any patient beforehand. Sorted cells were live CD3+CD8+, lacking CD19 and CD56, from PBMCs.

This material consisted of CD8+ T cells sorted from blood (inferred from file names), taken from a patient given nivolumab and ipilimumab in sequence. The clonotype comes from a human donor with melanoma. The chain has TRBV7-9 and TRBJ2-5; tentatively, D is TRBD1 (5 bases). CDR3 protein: CASSFPGSRETQYF. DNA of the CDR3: TGTGCCAGCAGCTTCCCAGGGTCGCGGGAGACCCAGTACTTC.